The 12 T cell receptor beta chains below come from one sample, sequenced in a study of OX40 agonist ivuxolimab in advanced cancers. The assay was immunoSEQ multiplex PCR, and TCRdb's table has in-frame clones only and misses some. This table holds 90,000 to 100,000 clones, 70% to 85% found once. This specimen consisted of CD4+ or CD8+ T cells sorted from blood, obtained in a trial of the OX40 agonist ivuxolimab. These receptors were obtained from an adult with an advanced solid tumor such as melanoma, head and neck, liver or kidney cancer.

The J gene is TRBJ2-1, the V gene TRBV7-2, with 11 nucleotides matching TRBD2. CDR3 length equals 17 residues. Germline CDR1 is SGHTA and CDR2 is FQGNSA. V shed 5 bases, J shed 4 bases, and the junction held 10 bases outside the gene matches. The CDR3 DNA is TGTGCCAGCAGCCCTATTAGTCTAGCGGGGGGATACAATGAGCAGTTCTTC. Encoded protein: CASSPISLAGGYNEQFF.

The chain couples TRBV5-1 to TRBJ2-3; D ambiguous. V shed 4 bases and J shed 1 base, with 13 bases lying between them. The CDR3 has 15 residues. CDR1 is SGHRS and CDR2 is YFSETQ in the germline V gene. The CDR3 DNA reads TGCGCCAGCAGCCAACAGATGACCGGCACAGATACGCAGTATTTT. Residues: CASSQQMTGTDTQYF.

This clone has only a few counts. The gene calls are TRBV9 and TRBJ2-7; no clear D gene. V was cut by 8 bases and J by 1 base, with 13 bases left in between. The germline CDR1 and CDR2 sequences are SGDLS and YYNGEE. The CDR3 sequence is 13 residues long. The CDR3: CASGNGLSYEQYF. The CDR3 DNA follows: TGTGCCAGTGGCAATGGGCTTTCCTACGAGCAGTACTTC.

V is TRBV11-2 and J is TRBJ2-1; TRBD2 agrees at 7 bases. Germline CDR1 and CDR2: SGHAT and FQNNGV. The CDR3 is 17 residues long. Trimming at V came to 3 bases and at J to 5 bases, leaving 13 bases not matched to a gene. CDR3 amino acids: CASSLLAGGASNNEQFF. The CDR3 DNA reads as TGTGCCAGCAGCTTGTTAGCGGGTGGTGCTTCAAACAATGAGCAGTTCTTC.

This chain connects TRBV4-3 to TRBJ2-2; D remains unclear. This CDR3 has 13 residues. V shed 0 bases and J shed 7 bases, with 6 bases lying between them. Germline values: CDR1 LGHNA, CDR2 YSLEER. DNA for the CDR3: TGCGCCAGCAGCCAAGAAGGCCTCGGGGAGCTGTTTTTT. As protein: CASSQEGLGELFF.

The chain carries TRBV6-1 and TRBJ1-4; TRBD1 agrees at 8 bases. J lost 7 bases, V lost 8 bases, and 12 bases had no gene match. The CDR3 has 15 residues. The germline V gene encodes CDR1 MNHNS and CDR2 SASEGT. CDR3 bases: TGTGCCAGCGGAAGACAAGGGACAGGAGGTGAAAAACTGTTTTTT. Its translation: CASGRQGTGGEKLFF.

The CDR3 DNA follows: TGTGCCAGCAGCTACCGCCCGGGCGCGGAGACCCAGTACTTC. As protein: CASSYRPGAETQYF. The chain uses TRBV6-5 and TRBJ2-5; D is undetermined. The CDR3 covers 14 residues. V was shortened by 6 bases and J by 5 bases, with 16 bases between the two germline ends. Per the germline V gene, CDR1 is MNHEY and CDR2 is SVGAGI.

The CDR3 coding sequence is TGTGCCAGCAGCCCGAGGGGGGGGAGCTCCTACAATGAGCAGTTCTTC. Translation gives CASSPRGGSSYNEQFF. The chain carries TRBV7-3 and TRBJ2-1; tentatively, D is TRBD2 (7 bases). Germline CDR1 and CDR2: SGHTA and FQGTGA. The CDR3 totals 16 residues. Trimming cost V 5 bases and J 0 bases, with 14 bases left between them.

The genes are TRBV7-3 and TRBJ1-1; perhaps TRBD1 as D (6 bases). This CDR3 comprises 15 residues. The ends were cut back, 5 bases at V and 2 bases at J, with 15 bases in the middle. Germline-derived CDR1 and CDR2 are SGHTA and FQGTGA. CDR3 nucleotides: TGTGCCAGCAGCCCCTTAACAGGGTACAACACTGAAGCTTTCTTT. Its translation: CASSPLTGYNTEAFF.

This clone was seen a few times. V is TRBV5-1 and J is TRBJ2-2; 7 bases are a match to TRBD2. Per germline, CDR1 SGHRS and CDR2 YFSETQ. The ends lost 4 bases at V and 7 bases at J; junction bases unmatched: 7. The CDR3 spans 14 residues. CDR3 in DNA: TGCGCCAGCAGCAGCGGGACGGTAGGCGGGGAGCTGTTTTTT. The encoded protein is CASSSGTVGGELFF. The full variable domain, completed using reference TRBV5-1 and TRBJ2-2, is KAGVTQTPRYLIKTRGQQVTLSCSPISGHRSVSWYQQTPGQGLQFLFEYFSETQRNKGNFPGRFSGRQFSNSRSEMNVSTLELGDSALYLCASSSGTVGGELFFGEGSRLTVL.

This clone came up once. V usage is TRBV9 and J usage is TRBJ2-2, with D possibly TRBD2 on 5 matching bases. Per germline, CDR1 SGDLS and CDR2 YYNGEE. Trimming pared 0 bases from V and 3 bases from J, leaving 9 bases between. This CDR3 is built from 15 residues. CDR3 nucleotides: TGTGCCAGCAGCGTAGACCCGGACTACACCGGGGAGCTGTTTTTT. It encodes CASSVDPDYTGELFF.

The chain combines TRBV4-3 with TRBJ2-7; 8 bases are a match to TRBD2. Germline loops: CDR1 LGHNA, CDR2 YSLEER. The CDR3 spans 16 residues. The trim removed 3 bases at V and 5 bases at J, leaving 12 bases unmatched. The CDR3 protein is CASSQLLPGGFHEQYF. For the CDR3, the DNA is TGCGCCAGCAGCCAGCTACTCCCGGGAGGGTTCCACGAGCAGTACTTC.